This T cell receptor (beta chain) was captured in a study of blood T cell repertoires in COVID-19. This clone has only one observation. TCRdb's table, derived via immunoSEQ multiplex PCR, lists solely in-frame clones and lacks some. The sample yields 120,000 or so clones, 75% to 90% seen once. Germline V gene sequence: CDR1 LGHNA, CDR2 YNFKEQ. V was pared by 1 base and J by 5 bases, with 8 bases of the junction left unmatched. CDR3 length: 16 amino acids. This TCR derives from a man aged 65 to 79 with active or convalescent COVID-19. The gene calls are TRBV4-2 and TRBJ1-1, with TRBD1 matching over 9 bases. The specimen was peripheral blood. CDR3 residues: CASSQGTGAPRTEAFF. As DNA, the CDR3 is TGTGCCAGCAGCCAAGGGACAGGGGCCCCTAGGACTGAAGCTTTCTTT.